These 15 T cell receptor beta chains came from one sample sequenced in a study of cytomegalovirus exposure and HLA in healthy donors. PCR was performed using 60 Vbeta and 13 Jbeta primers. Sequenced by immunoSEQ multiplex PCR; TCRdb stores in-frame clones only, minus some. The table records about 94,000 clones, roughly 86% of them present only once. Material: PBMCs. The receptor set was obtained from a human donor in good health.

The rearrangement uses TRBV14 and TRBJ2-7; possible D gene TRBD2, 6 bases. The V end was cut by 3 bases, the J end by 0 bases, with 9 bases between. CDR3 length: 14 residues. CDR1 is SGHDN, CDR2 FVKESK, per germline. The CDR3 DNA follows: TGTGCCAGCAGCCAGTCGGACTACTCCTACGAGCAGTACTTC. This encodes CASSQSDYSYEQYF.

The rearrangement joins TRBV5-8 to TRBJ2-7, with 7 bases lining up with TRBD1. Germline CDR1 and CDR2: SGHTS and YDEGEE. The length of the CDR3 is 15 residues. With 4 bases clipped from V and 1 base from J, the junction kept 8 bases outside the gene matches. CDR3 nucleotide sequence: TGTGCCAGCAGCCTCGACAGGGCATGGTCCTACGAGCAGTACTTC. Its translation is CASSLDRAWSYEQYF.

CDR3 protein: CASSQEWRTEPSTDTQYF. The CDR3 coding sequence is TGCGCCAGCAGCCAAGAGTGGCGGACAGAACCTAGCACAGATACGCAGTATTTT. The chain combines TRBV4-1 with TRBJ2-3, with D possibly being TRBD1 (6 bases). The CDR3 consists of 18 residues. Trimming left V 0 bases short and J 0 bases short, with 16 bases between. The germline CDR1 and CDR2 sequences are MGHRA and YSYEKL.

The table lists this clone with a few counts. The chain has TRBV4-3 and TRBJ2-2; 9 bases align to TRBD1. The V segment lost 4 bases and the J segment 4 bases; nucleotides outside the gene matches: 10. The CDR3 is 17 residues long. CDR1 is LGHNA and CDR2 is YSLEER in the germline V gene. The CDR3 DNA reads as TGCGCCAGCAGCCCCTCTCGGACAGGGGCCTTCACCGGGGAGCTGTTTTTT. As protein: CASSPSRTGAFTGELFF.

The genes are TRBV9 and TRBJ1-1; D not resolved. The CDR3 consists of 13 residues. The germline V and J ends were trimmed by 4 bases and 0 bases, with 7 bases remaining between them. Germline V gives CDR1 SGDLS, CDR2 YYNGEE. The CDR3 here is CASSFELNTEAFF. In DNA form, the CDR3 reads TGTGCCAGCAGCTTTGAGTTGAACACTGAAGCTTTCTTT. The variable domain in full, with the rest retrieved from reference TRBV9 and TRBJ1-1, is DSGVTQTPKHLITATGQRVTLRCSPRSGDLSVYWYQQSLDQGLQFLIQYYNGEERAKGNILERFSAQQFPDLHSELNLSSLELGDSALYFCASSFELNTEAFFGQGTRLTVV.

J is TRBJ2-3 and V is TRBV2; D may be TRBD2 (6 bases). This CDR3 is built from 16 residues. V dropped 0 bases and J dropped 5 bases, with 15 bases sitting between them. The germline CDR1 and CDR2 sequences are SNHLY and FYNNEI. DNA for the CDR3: TGTGCCAGCAGTGAAGCGCGGCTAGCCGGGGGAGATACGCAGTATTTT. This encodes CASSEARLAGGDTQYF.

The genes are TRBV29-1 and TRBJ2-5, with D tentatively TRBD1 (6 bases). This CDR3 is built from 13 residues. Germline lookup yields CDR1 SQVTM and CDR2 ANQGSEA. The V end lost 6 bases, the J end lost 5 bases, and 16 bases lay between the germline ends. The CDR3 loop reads CSVPGRGEETQYF. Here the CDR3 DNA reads TGCAGCGTCCCCGGCAGGGGAGAGGAGACCCAGTACTTC.

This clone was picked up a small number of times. Here the CDR3 reads CASSQAPGMNTGELFF. CDR3 coding DNA: TGTGCCAGCAGCCAAGCTCCAGGGATGAACACCGGGGAGCTGTTTTTT. This chain uses TRBV14 with TRBJ2-2, with D perhaps matching TRBD1 (5 bases). Germline V gene data show CDR1 as SGHDN and CDR2 as FVKESK. The CDR3 is made up of 16 amino acids. Trimming took 1 base from V and 1 from J, leaving 10 bases between them.

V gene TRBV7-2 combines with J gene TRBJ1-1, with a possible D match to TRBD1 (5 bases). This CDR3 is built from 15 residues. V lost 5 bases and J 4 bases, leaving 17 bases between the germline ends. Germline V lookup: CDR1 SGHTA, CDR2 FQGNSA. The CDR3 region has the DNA TGTGCCAGCAGCCCGGGGGACCTTGGGGGCACTGAAGCTTTCTTT. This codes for CASSPGDLGGTEAFF.

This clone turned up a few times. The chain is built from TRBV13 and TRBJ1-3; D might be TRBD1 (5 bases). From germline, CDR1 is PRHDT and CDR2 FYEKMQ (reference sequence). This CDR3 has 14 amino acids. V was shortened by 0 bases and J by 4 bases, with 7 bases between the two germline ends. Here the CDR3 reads CASSLGGAGNTIYF. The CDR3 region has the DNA TGTGCCAGCAGCTTAGGTGGGGCCGGAAACACCATATATTTT. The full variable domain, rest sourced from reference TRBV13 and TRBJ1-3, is AAGVIQSPRHLIKEKRETATLKCYPIPRHDTVYWYQQGPGQDPQFLISFYEKMQSDKGSIPDRFSAQQFSDYHSELNMSSLELGDSALYFCASSLGGAGNTIYFGEGSWLTVV.

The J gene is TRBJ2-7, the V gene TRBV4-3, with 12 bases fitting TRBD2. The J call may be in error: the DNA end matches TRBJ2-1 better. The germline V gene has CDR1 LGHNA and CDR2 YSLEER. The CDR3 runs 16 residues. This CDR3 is CASSLTSGGRYNEQFF. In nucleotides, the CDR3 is TGCGCCAGCAGCCTAACTAGCGGGGGGCGATACAATGAGCAGTTCTTC.

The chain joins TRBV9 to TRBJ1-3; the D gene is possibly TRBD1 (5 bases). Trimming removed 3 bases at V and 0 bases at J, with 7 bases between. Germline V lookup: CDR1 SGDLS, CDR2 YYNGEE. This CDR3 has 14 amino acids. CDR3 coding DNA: TGTGCCAGCAGCGGCGGGACCTCTGGAAACACCATATATTTT. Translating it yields CASSGGTSGNTIYF.

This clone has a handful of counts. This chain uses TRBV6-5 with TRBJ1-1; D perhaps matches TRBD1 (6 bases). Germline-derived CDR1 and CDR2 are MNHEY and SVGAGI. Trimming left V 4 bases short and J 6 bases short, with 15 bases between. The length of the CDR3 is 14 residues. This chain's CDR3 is CASSSVNRAPEAFF. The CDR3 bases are TGTGCCAGCAGTTCTGTGAACAGGGCACCTGAAGCTTTCTTT.

The CDR3 sequence is CAFQRGYGSPLHF. CDR3 sequence (DNA): TGTGCCTTCCAAAGAGGGTACGGTTCACCCCTCCACTTT. The rearrangement links TRBV30 to TRBJ1-6; D gene unclear. Trimming took 7 bases from V and 9 from J, leaving 16 bases between them. Germline V CDR1 and CDR2: GTSNPN, SVGIG (reference sequence). The CDR3 spans 13 residues.

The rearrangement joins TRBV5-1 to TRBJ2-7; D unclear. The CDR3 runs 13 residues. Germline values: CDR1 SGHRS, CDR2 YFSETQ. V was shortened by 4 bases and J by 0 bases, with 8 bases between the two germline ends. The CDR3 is CASSPVGSYEQYF. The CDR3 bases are TGCGCCAGCAGCCCCGTCGGCTCCTACGAGCAGTACTTC. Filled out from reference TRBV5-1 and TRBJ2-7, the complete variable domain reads KAGVTQTPRYLIKTRGQQVTLSCSPISGHRSVSWYQQTPGQGLQFLFEYFSETQRNKGNFPGRFSGRQFSNSRSEMNVSTLELGDSALYLCASSPVGSYEQYFGPGTRLTVT.